The 22 T cell receptor beta chains below all came from one sample that was sequenced in a study of T cells in Graves' hyperthyroidism and ophthalmopathy. TCR beta CDR3 regions were amplified from RNA transcripts. The TCR CDR3 first-round RT-PCR relied on the HTBI primer set. TCRdb processed the multiplex PCR reads anew with MiXCR; each CDR3 protein has one entry. The data contain roughly 800,000 distinct CDR3 sequences, approximately 40% of them singletons. Specimen: blood. Source of these receptors: a man aged 18-30 years with Graves' hyperthyroidism.

This sequence joins TRBV11-2 and TRBJ2-7; 8 bases match TRBD2. Germline-derived CDR1 and CDR2 are SGHAT and FQNNGV. The length of the CDR3 is 12 residues. The J segment lost 9 bases and the V segment lost 7 bases, leaving 8 bases of the junction unmatched. CDR3 nucleotides: TGTGCCAGCACTAAACTAGCGGACGGGCAGTACTTC. It specifies CASTKLADGQYF.

J is TRBJ2-3 and V is TRBV2; D unresolved. Per the germline V gene, CDR1 is SNHLY and CDR2 is FYNNEI. V lost 6 bases and J lost 2, with 9 bases in between. The CDR3 has 13 residues. The CDR3 nucleotides are TGTGCCAGCAGACCAGTCAACACAGATACGCAGTATTTT. As protein: CASRPVNTDTQYF.

There are many counts of this clonotype. V gene TRBV19 combines with J gene TRBJ2-5; D ambiguous. The CDR3 is 13 amino acids. Germline values: CDR1 LNHDA, CDR2 SQIVND (reference sequence). Trimming pared 5 bases from V and 8 bases from J, leaving 15 bases between. This CDR3 is CASSVRTADTQYF. The DNA of the CDR3 is TGTGCCAGTAGTGTCCGGACCGCGGATACCCAGTACTTC.

This clonotype was seen at least ten times. The CDR3 nucleotides are TGTGCCACCAGTAGGGGGCAAAACTCTGGGGCCAACGTCCTGACTTTC. Amino acids: CATSRGQNSGANVLTF. This sequence joins TRBV24-1 and TRBJ2-6; 7 bases match TRBD1. The germline gives CDR1 KGHDR, CDR2 SFDVKD. The trim removed 6 bases at V and 0 bases at J, leaving 4 bases unmatched. This CDR3 comprises 16 residues.

The genes are TRBV7-3 and TRBJ2-7; the D is unclear. The V gene's germline CDR1 is SGHTA and CDR2 FQGTGA. The CDR3 has 12 residues. Deletions cut 5 bases from V and 7 bases from J, with 12 bases between. The DNA of the CDR3 is TGTGCCAGCAGCCCAAGATCTCGAGAGCAGTACTTC. This sequence encodes CASSPRSREQYF.

The chain combines TRBV19 with TRBJ1-2; TRBD1 might be the D (6 bases). Looked up from germline, CDR1 is LNHDA and CDR2 is SQIVND (reference sequence). Trimming cost V 4 bases and J 6 bases, with 12 bases left between them. The CDR3 loop spans 13 amino acids. Here the CDR3 DNA reads TGTGCCAGTAGTAAAGGGGGGCTGAATGGCTACACCTTC. Its protein is CASSKGGLNGYTF.

The rearrangement links TRBV20-1 to TRBJ1-6, with TRBD1 as a possible D gene (5 bases). V was cut by 6 bases and J by 8 bases, with 20 bases left in between. The CDR3 length is 15 residues. Germline lookup yields CDR1 DFQATT and CDR2 SNEGSKA (reference sequence). Here the CDR3 reads CSAGGGLGGDSPLHF. In nucleotides, the CDR3 is TGCAGTGCAGGAGGAGGGCTGGGGGGGGATTCACCCCTCCACTTT.

The chain joins TRBV7-9 to TRBJ2-7; 7 bases match TRBD1. Per the germline V gene, CDR1 is SEHNR and CDR2 is FQNEAQ (reference sequence). The CDR3 runs 14 residues. V shed 5 bases and J 5 bases; nucleotides not matched to a gene: 9. The CDR3, as DNA: TGTGCCAGCAGCCATGACAGGGAAAGGGACGAGCAGTACTTC. Translating gives CASSHDRERDEQYF.

This sequence joins TRBV6-6 and TRBJ1-1; D possibly corresponds to TRBD1 (5 bases). Trimming stripped 2 bases from V and 4 bases from J, with 11 bases between. CDR1 and CDR2 from the germline V gene are MNHNY and SVGAGI (reference sequence). The CDR3 extends over 14 amino acids. For the CDR3, the DNA is TGTGCCAGCAGTTACCAGGGATTTTCCACTGAAGCTTTCTTT. Translated: CASSYQGFSTEAFF.

The chain recombines TRBV12-3 or TRBV12-4 with TRBJ1-2; perhaps TRBD1 as D (6 bases). V lost 3 bases and J 5 bases, leaving 10 bases between the germline ends. The CDR3 spans 13 residues. This CDR3 reads CASSLGHDYGYTF. The CDR3 DNA sequence: TGTGCCAGCAGTTTGGGACACGATTATGGCTACACCTTC.

For this clonotype: A much larger clone differs from this one at a single base, so this may be a read error. In DNA, the CDR3 is TGCAGCGTTGAAGAACAACGGGGATACGAGCAGTACTTC. It specifies CSVEEQRGYEQYF. The V and J genes are TRBV29-1 and TRBJ2-7; tentatively, D is TRBD2 (5 bases). Germline V CDR1 and CDR2: SQVTM, ANQGSEA. V was clipped by 0 bases and J by 4 bases, with 10 bases between them. The CDR3 is made up of 13 amino acids.

This clonotype came up many times. This sequence joins TRBV29-1 and TRBJ1-1; D remains ambiguous. CDR1 SQVTM and CDR2 ANQGSEA come from the germline V gene. V was cut by 4 bases and J by 6 bases, with 9 bases left in between. The CDR3 loop spans 11 amino acids. Written as DNA, the CDR3 is TGCAGCGTTGGCTGGGCCCCTGAAGCTTTCTTT. This translates into CSVGWAPEAFF.

V usage is TRBV12-3 or TRBV12-4 and J usage is TRBJ1-1; D gene ambiguous. The CDR3 has 14 residues. V lost 3 bases and J 3 bases, leaving 11 bases between the germline ends. The CDR3 sequence is CASSFDGGDTEAFF. The CDR3 nucleotides read TGTGCCAGCAGTTTCGACGGTGGCGACACTGAAGCTTTCTTT.

This clonotype was recorded many times. V gene TRBV7-9 combines with J gene TRBJ2-5; D may match TRBD1 or TRBD2 (5 bases each). Germline loops: CDR1 SEHNR, CDR2 FQNEAQ (reference sequence). The V and J ends lost 5 bases and 5 bases respectively, with 15 bases between them. The CDR3 is made up of 14 amino acids. The CDR3 DNA is TGTGCCAGCAGCCTAACCGGGACGCTGGAGACCCAGTACTTC. Its protein product is CASSLTGTLETQYF.

This clonotype was recorded many times. The chain combines TRBV20-1 with TRBJ2-7, with 8 bases matching TRBD2. The ends lost 1 base at V and 0 bases at J; junction bases unmatched: 5. This CDR3 contains 15 residues. In germline, CDR1 is DFQATT, CDR2 SNEGSKA (reference sequence). CDR3 sequence reads: CSARGKRGTSYEQYF. CDR3 DNA: TGCAGTGCTAGAGGGAAGCGGGGGACCTCCTACGAGCAGTACTTC.

This sequence joins TRBV9 and TRBJ1-1; D is unresolved. Germline CDR1 reads SGDLS; CDR2 reads YYNGEE. This CDR3 is built from 15 residues. Trimming took 3 bases from V and 1 from J, leaving 13 bases between them. Here the CDR3 DNA reads TGTGCCAGCAGCGCCTCAAAGAATTGGAACACTGAAGCTTTCTTT. The encoded protein is CASSASKNWNTEAFF. Complete variable domain (other parts from reference TRBV9 and TRBJ1-1): DSGVTQTPKHLITATGQRVTLRCSPRSGDLSVYWYQQSLDQGLQFLIQYYNGEERAKGNILERFSAQQFPDLHSELNLSSLELGDSALYFCASSASKNWNTEAFFGQGTRLTVV.

This clonotype appeared a single time. The CDR3 is CSVMGGALNGYTF. CDR3 sequence (DNA): TGCAGCGTTATGGGGGGCGCCTTGAATGGCTACACCTTC. This rearrangement joins TRBV29-1 to TRBJ1-2; possible D gene TRBD1, 6 bases. Trimming cost V 5 bases and J 6 bases, with 16 bases left between them. Germline V gene data show CDR1 as SQVTM and CDR2 as ANQGSEA. The CDR3 is 13 residues long.

This clonotype was seen only once. This chain links TRBV5-1 with TRBJ1-1; D is unresolved. In germline, CDR1 is SGHRS, CDR2 YFSETQ. Between the trimmed V and J ends, which lost 2 bases and 3 bases, there was a span of 5 bases. CDR3 length: 12 residues. CDR3 amino acids: CASSFGHTEAFF. CDR3 bases: TGCGCCAGCAGCTTTGGCCACACTGAAGCTTTCTTT.

The chain combines TRBV7-8 with TRBJ2-7; maybe TRBD2 (5 bases). V lost 1 base and J 0 bases, leaving 7 bases between the germline ends. The CDR3 contains 14 residues. Germline V gives CDR1 SGHVS, CDR2 FQNEAQ. The chain's CDR3 is CASSLGETSYEQYF. The CDR3 DNA sequence: TGTGCCAGCAGCTTAGGGGAGACCTCCTACGAGCAGTACTTC.

This clonotype was counted between two and nine times. As DNA, the CDR3 is TGTGCCAGCAGCGAAAGAGGGGGTAACCAAGAGACCCAGTACTTC. It is translated as CASSERGGNQETQYF. The chain uses TRBV7-9 and TRBJ2-5, with a tentative D call TRBD1 (6 bases). The CDR3 is 15 amino acids. V gave up 5 bases and J gave up 0 bases, with 13 bases separating them. Germline loops: CDR1 SEHNR, CDR2 FQNEAQ (reference sequence).

This clonotype was observed a handful of times. This chain connects TRBV2 to TRBJ2-6, with 7 bases that match TRBD1. Trimming took 1 base from V and 2 from J; bases not matched to a gene: 11. Germline V gene sequence: CDR1 SNHLY, CDR2 FYNNEI. This CDR3 is built from 19 residues. The CDR3 region has the DNA TGTGCCAGCAGTGAAGGAGAAGCAGGGGGTTGGGCTGGGGCCAACGTCCTGACTTTC. The encoded protein is CASSEGEAGGWAGANVLTF.

This clonotype has just one count. The chain carries TRBV29-1 and TRBJ1-1; TRBD1 matches 8 bases. The germline V gene has CDR1 SQVTM and CDR2 ANQGSEA. This CDR3 comprises 13 residues. Losses at the gene ends were 8 bases for V and 1 base for J; bases not matched to a gene: 6. The CDR3 loop reads CSSRTGKNTEAFF. The CDR3 region has the DNA TGCAGCTCCCGGACAGGGAAGAACACTGAAGCTTTCTTT. Combining the CDR3 with reference TRBV29-1 and TRBJ1-1 gives the whole variable domain SAVISQKPSRDICQRGTSLTIQCQVDSQVTMMFWYRQQPGQSLTLIATANQGSEATYESGFVIDKFPISRPNLTFSTLTVSNMSPEDSSIYLCSSRTGKNTEAFFGQGTRLTVV.